These T cell receptor beta chains were read from a single sample in a study of blood T cell repertoires in COVID-19. Using immunoSEQ multiplex PCR, the repertoire was profiled, and TCRdb retains in-frame clones only, with some absent. This sample yields 350,000 to 550,000 clones, of which 80% to 90% are seen a single time; around 4.4% belongs to the top ten. The specimen sequenced was peripheral blood. The receptor set was obtained from a woman in her 30s with acute or convalescent COVID-19. The CDR3 runs from the conserved cysteine through the conserved F or W. A D gene is named only where the DNA matches it firmly. Clone size is not always given. Where it is, it says once, few, many or a class for expanded clones.

size: -; D: -; J: TRBJ2-7; V: TRBV9; DNA: TGTGCCAGCAGCGTAGGGGCAGGTGACTACGAGCAGTACTTC; CDR3: CASSVGAGDYEQYF
size: once; D: TRBD1; J: TRBJ2-3; V: TRBV3-1/TRBV3-2; DNA: TGTGCCAGCAGCCCCCGGGACAGGGGCACAGATACGCAGTATTTT; CDR3: CASSPRDRGTDTQYF
size: -; D: TRBD1; J: TRBJ1-5; V: TRBV9; DNA: TGTGCCAGCAGCGTAGAGGGACAGGTAAATCAGCCCCAGCATTTT; CDR3: CASSVEGQVNQPQHF
size: -; D: TRBD2; J: TRBJ2-1; V: TRBV7-9; DNA: TGTGCCAGCAGCTTTAGCGGGGGGGACCCCAATGAGCAGTTCTTC; CDR3: CASSFSGGDPNEQFF
size: -; D: TRBD2; J: TRBJ2-3; V: TRBV24-1; DNA: TGTGCCACCAGTGATCCCGGCGATAGCGGGGACGATACGCAGTATTTT; CDR3: CATSDPGDSGDDTQYF
size: -; D: -; J: TRBJ2-1; V: TRBV12-3/TRBV12-4; DNA: TGTGCCAGCAGTTCGACTAGTTTCAATGAGCAGTTCTTC; CDR3: CASSSTSFNEQFF
size: -; D: -; J: TRBJ1-2; V: TRBV6-5; DNA: TGTGCCAGCAGCCTCCTGAGGGGAGGGGCCTATGGCTACACCTTC; CDR3: CASSLLRGGAYGYTF
size: -; D: -; J: TRBJ2-1; V: TRBV7-8; DNA: TGTGCCAGCACCCTCGGGGGTGAGCAGTTCTTC; CDR3: CASTLGGEQFF
size: -; D: TRBD2; J: TRBJ2-1; V: TRBV6-5; DNA: TGTGCCAGCAGCGGGGGGGTGAGCTCCTACAATGAGCAGTTCTTC; CDR3: CASSGGVSSYNEQFF
size: -; D: -; J: TRBJ1-1; V: TRBV10-3; DNA: TGTGCCATCTCAAACAGGGAGAACACTGAAGCTTTCTTT; CDR3: CAISNRENTEAFF
size: -; D: -; J: TRBJ1-2; V: TRBV7-9; DNA: TGTGCCAGCAGCTTAGGACAGTGGTCTAACTATGGCTACACCTTC; CDR3: CASSLGQWSNYGYTF
size: -; D: -; J: TRBJ1-1; V: TRBV5-4; DNA: TGTGCCAGCAGCCTGGGAGTGAGTGTAAGAGACACTGAAGCTTTCTTT; CDR3: CASSLGVSVRDTEAFF
size: once; D: -; J: TRBJ1-2; V: TRBV5-1; DNA: TGCGCCAGCAGCTTTGGGCTGAACAATGGCTACACCTTC; CDR3: CASSFGLNNGYTF
size: -; D: TRBD2; J: TRBJ2-1; V: TRBV7-9; DNA: TGTGCCAGCAGTACACCACGCCGGGGGGAGGGTGAGCAGTTCTTC; CDR3: CASSTPRRGEGEQFF
size: -; D: -; J: TRBJ1-3; V: TRBV6-1; DNA: TGTGCCAGCAGTGAAGCGCTCGGGCAGGGGAAGGGAAACACCATATATTTT; CDR3: CASSEALGQGKGNTIYF
size: -; D: -; J: TRBJ2-3; V: TRBV28; DNA: TGTGCCAGCAGCAATACAGATACGCAGTATTTT; CDR3: CASSNTDTQYF
size: -; D: TRBD1; J: TRBJ1-1; V: TRBV6-1; DNA: TGTGCCAGCAGTGAAACAGGGGGGTCTGAAGCTTTCTTT; CDR3: CASSETGGSEAFF
size: once; D: TRBD1; J: TRBJ2-7; V: TRBV7-8; DNA: TGTGCCAGCAGCCAATACAGGGGGCTCAACGAGCAGTACTTC; CDR3: CASSQYRGLNEQYF
size: -; D: TRBD1; J: TRBJ1-3; V: TRBV5-1; DNA: TGCGCCAGCAGCTGGGGGACAGGGATCAAAAACACCATATATTTT; CDR3: CASSWGTGIKNTIYF
size: -; D: -; J: TRBJ2-7; V: TRBV28; DNA: TGTGCCAGCGCCGACCGGGGGACGGCCTCCTACGAGCAGTACTTC; CDR3: CASADRGTASYEQYF
size: few; D: TRBD1; J: TRBJ2-2; V: TRBV30; DNA: TGTGCCGGGACCCTCGCAGGGGGTACAGGGGAGCTGTTTTTT; CDR3: CAGTLAGGTGELFF
size: few; D: -; J: TRBJ1-3; V: TRBV25-1; DNA: TGTGCCAGCACCCGTTCCGGGTCGTGGGGAAACACCATATATTTT; CDR3: CASTRSGSWGNTIYF
size: -; D: -; J: TRBJ1-4; V: TRBV28; DNA: TGTGCCAGCAGCATGACAGGAAACAATGAAAAACTGTTTTTT; CDR3: CASSMTGNNEKLFF
size: -; D: -; J: TRBJ1-2; V: TRBV7-9; DNA: TGTGCCAGCGACGGGGTTTATGGCTACACCTTC; CDR3: CASDGVYGYTF
size: -; D: TRBD2; J: TRBJ2-2; V: TRBV5-4; DNA: TGTGCCAGCAGCCAAACCGGGACTAGGGTATTCGGGGAGCTGTTTTTT; CDR3: CASSQTGTRVFGELFF
size: -; D: TRBD1; J: TRBJ1-4; V: TRBV27; DNA: TGTGCCAGCAGTCCGACAGGGGGCACAACTAATGAAAAACTGTTTTTT; CDR3: CASSPTGGTTNEKLFF
size: -; D: TRBD2; J: TRBJ2-7; V: TRBV11-2; DNA: TGTGCCAGCAGCTTAGGTTTAGGGAGGGTTGGCGAGCAGTACTTC; CDR3: CASSLGLGRVGEQYF
size: -; D: -; J: TRBJ1-6; V: TRBV30; DNA: TGTGCCTGGACAGGGGTTAATAATTCACCCCTCCACTTT; CDR3: CAWTGVNNSPLHF
size: -; D: TRBD2; J: TRBJ2-5; V: TRBV19; DNA: TGTGCCAGTAGTATAGGCGGGGGGCGTCAGACCCAGTACTTC; CDR3: CASSIGGGRQTQYF
size: -; D: TRBD2; J: TRBJ2-3; V: TRBV2; DNA: TGTGCCAGCAGTGACGGGGGGGGTTTGCACGATACGCAGTATTTT; CDR3: CASSDGGGLHDTQYF
size: once; D: TRBD1; J: TRBJ1-2; V: TRBV5-1; DNA: TGCGCCAGCAGCTTGACAACCCTCCGGGACAGGGCCCTGGGGTATGGCTACACCTTC; CDR3: CASSLTTLRDRALGYGYTF
size: -; D: -; J: TRBJ2-3; V: TRBV6-2/TRBV6-3; DNA: TGTGCCAGCAGTTACCCCCTCCCCGATACGCAGTATTTT; CDR3: CASSYPLPDTQYF
size: -; D: TRBD1; J: TRBJ1-1; V: TRBV7-8; DNA: TGTGCCAGCAGCGATGAACAGGGGGGAACTGAAGCTTTCTTT; CDR3: CASSDEQGGTEAFF
size: once; D: TRBD1; J: TRBJ1-5; V: TRBV10-3; DNA: TGTGCCGTCGGGACAGATAGCAATCAGCCCCAGCATTTT; CDR3: CAVGTDSNQPQHF
size: -; D: TRBD2; J: TRBJ2-5; V: TRBV2; DNA: TGTGCCAGCAGCCTAGCGGGGGGTGGAGAGACCCAGTACTTC; CDR3: CASSLAGGGETQYF
size: -; D: -; J: TRBJ2-5; V: TRBV2; DNA: TGTGCCAGCAGTCCGCAGGGGCCCGGAGAGACCCAGTACTTC; CDR3: CASSPQGPGETQYF
size: -; D: TRBD1; J: TRBJ2-1; V: TRBV19; DNA: TGTGCCAGTAGGACGACAGGGGGCTGGAATGAGCAGTTCTTC; CDR3: CASRTTGGWNEQFF
size: -; D: TRBD1; J: TRBJ2-1; V: TRBV14; DNA: TGTGCCAGCAGCCAAGAAGACAGGGGATGGTTCAATGAGCAGTTCTTC; CDR3: CASSQEDRGWFNEQFF
size: -; D: -; J: TRBJ1-1; V: TRBV14; DNA: TGTGCCAGCAGCCCAGTTTCCCTGAACACTGAAGCTTTCTTT; CDR3: CASSPVSLNTEAFF
size: -; D: -; J: TRBJ2-7; V: TRBV5-1; DNA: TGCGCCAGCAGCTCCAAGGGCAGGGGATCGGACTACGAGCAGTACTTC; CDR3: CASSSKGRGSDYEQYF
size: once; D: -; J: TRBJ2-3; V: TRBV24-1; DNA: TGTGCCACCAGTGATTTAGTTGGGCTCAGCACAGATACGCAGTATTTT; CDR3: CATSDLVGLSTDTQYF
size: -; D: -; J: TRBJ2-1; V: TRBV2; DNA: TGTGCCAGCAGTTCCCAGGGTGCCTACAATGAGCAGTTCTTC; CDR3: CASSSQGAYNEQFF